Below are 30 T cell receptor beta chains sequenced from a single sample in a study of T-cell memory formation after mild COVID-19. MiXCR, applied by TCRdb to the 5' RACE reads, yields one record per CDR3 protein. The table records 300,000 to 350,000 distinct CDR3 sequences, roughly a fifth of them present only once. The specimen sequenced was PBMCs or a T cell subset sorted from them (not recorded which). The receptors were gathered from a man in his late teens or twenties who had mild COVID-19 (a few samples of this study predate the infection). Cell type and time point are not known.

This clonotype turned up a few times. This chain joins TRBV4-1 and TRBJ2-3; 12 bases line up with TRBD2. Germline CDR1 is MGHRA and CDR2 is YSYEKL. The CDR3 totals 16 residues. V trimming: 2 bases; J trimming: 4 bases; junction bases outside the gene matches: 4. The CDR3 region is CASSQLLAGGADTQYF. CDR3 nucleotides: TGCGCCAGCAGCCAACTACTAGCGGGGGGTGCAGATACGCAGTATTTT.

This clonotype came up a few times. The chain is built from TRBV5-1 and TRBJ1-1, with D maybe TRBD1 (5 bases). This CDR3 has 14 amino acids. V was cut by 1 base and J by 3 bases, with 10 bases left in between. Germline loops: CDR1 SGHRS, CDR2 YFSETQ. CDR3 sequence (DNA): TGCGCCAGCAGCTTGTGGGGGATGGACACTGAAGCTTTCTTT. The encoded protein is CASSLWGMDTEAFF.

This clonotype appeared a few times. At one end, the junction sequence differs from germline, possibly due to a read error. V and J are TRBV20-1 and TRBJ2-5; D remains unclear. The CDR3 has 14 residues. Per germline, CDR1 DFQATT and CDR2 SNEGSKA (reference sequence). This chain's CDR3 is CSRRRYVAPETQYF. The CDR3 DNA follows: TGTTCACGCCGGCGATATGTCGCGCCCGAGACCCAGTACTTC.

This chain connects TRBV4-2 to TRBJ2-3; no reliable D call. The V gene lost 4 bases and the J gene lost 4 bases, with 18 bases spanning the gap. This CDR3 is 16 amino acids long. Germline V gene sequence: CDR1 LGHNA, CDR2 YNFKEQ. CDR3 amino acids: CASSREVRQRADTQYF. CDR3 in DNA: TGTGCCAGCAGCCGGGAAGTCCGGCAAAGAGCAGATACGCAGTATTTT.

CDR3 sequence: CASSSENSPYTF. CDR3 sequence (DNA): TGCGCCAGCAGCTCCGAGAACAGTCCCTACACCTTC. The chain has TRBV5-1 and TRBJ1-2; D gene uncertain. V lost 3 bases to trimming and J lost 10 bases, with 13 bases between them. This CDR3 has 12 residues. Germline CDR1 SGHRS, CDR2 YFSETQ.

This clonotype was observed at least ten times. In DNA, the CDR3 is TGTGCCAGCAGCTTACGGGGGGCGAACACCGGGGAGCTGTTTTTT. It specifies CASSLRGANTGELFF. The rearrangement joins TRBV5-4 to TRBJ2-2; 7 bases match TRBD2. Looked up from germline, CDR1 is SGHNT and CDR2 is YYREEE (reference sequence). J gave up 0 bases and V 2 bases, and 1 base lay outside the gene matches. The CDR3 totals 15 residues.

This clonotype has a handful of counts. The chain is built from TRBV6-5 and TRBJ2-3, with D hard to call. CDR3 size: 15 residues. The V gene's germline CDR1 is MNHEY and CDR2 SVGAGI. Trimming removed 0 bases from V and 3 bases from J, with 10 bases in between. The CDR3 here is CASSYSNSQTDTQYF. The DNA of the CDR3 is TGTGCCAGCAGTTACTCGAATAGCCAAACAGATACGCAGTATTTT.

This clonotype showed up just a few times. This rearrangement joins TRBV20-1 to TRBJ1-5, with 10 nucleotides matching TRBD1. Germline V gene sequence: CDR1 DFQATT, CDR2 SNEGSKA (reference sequence). Trimming removed 7 bases from V and 4 bases from J; junction bases left unmatched: 13. CDR3 size: 16 residues. CDR3 region: CSVQDRGNQRNQPQHF. CDR3 nucleotide sequence: TGCAGTGTTCAGGACAGGGGGAATCAGAGGAATCAGCCCCAGCATTTT.

This clonotype was picked up a small number of times. CDR3: CASSEYSTDTQYF. CDR3 nucleotides: TGTGCCAGCAGCGAATATAGCACAGATACGCAGTATTTT. V is TRBV7-9 and J is TRBJ2-3; D is undetermined. Germline CDR1 reads SEHNR; CDR2 reads FQNEAQ (reference sequence). Trimming pared 5 bases from V and 0 bases from J, leaving 6 bases between. The CDR3 sequence is 13 residues long.

Only a few counts were recorded for this clonotype. This chain connects TRBV3-1 to TRBJ1-1; the D is unclear. Trimming stripped 6 bases from V and 0 bases from J, with 8 bases between. The CDR3 spans 13 residues. CDR1 LGHDT and CDR2 YNNKEL come from the germline V gene (reference sequence). The CDR3 sequence is CASSVLMNTEAFF. In DNA form, the CDR3 reads TGTGCCAGCAGTGTGTTGATGAACACTGAAGCTTTCTTT. Variable domain in full (rest from reference TRBV3-1 and TRBJ1-1): DTAVSQTPKYLVTQMGNDKSIKCEQNLGHDTMYWYKQDSKKFLKIMFSYNNKELIINETVPNRFSPKSPDKAHLNLHINSLELGDSAVYFCASSVLMNTEAFFGQGTRLTVV.

This clonotype was picked up a small number of times. This rearrangement joins TRBV5-1 to TRBJ2-1, with D perhaps being TRBD1 or TRBD2 (6 bases each). The CDR3 spans 14 residues. Germline V gene sequence: CDR1 SGHRS, CDR2 YFSETQ. Trimming shortened V by 6 bases and J by 0 bases, and 10 bases separated the two germline ends. The CDR3 bases are TGCGCCAGCAATTCGGGGGCCTCCTACAATGAGCAGTTCTTC. Its protein is CASNSGASYNEQFF. The full variable domain, in which reference TRBV5-1 and TRBJ2-1 provide the parts outside the CDR3, is KAGVTQTPRYLIKTRGQQVTLSCSPISGHRSVSWYQQTPGQGLQFLFEYFSETQRNKGNFPGRFSGRQFSNSRSEMNVSTLELGDSALYLCASNSGASYNEQFFGPGTRLTVL.

The rearrangement uses TRBV4-3 and TRBJ2-1, with D perhaps TRBD1 or TRBD2 (5 bases each). Germline V CDR1 and CDR2: LGHNA, YSLEER. CDR3 length equals 15 residues. V was trimmed by 5 bases and J by 4 bases, leaving 15 bases between them. This CDR3 reads CASSAGTARYNEQFF. Written as DNA, the CDR3 is TGCGCCAGCAGCGCCGGGACGGCCCGATACAATGAGCAGTTCTTC.

This clonotype came up many times. The rearrangement uses TRBV6-6 and TRBJ2-1; 7 nucleotides match TRBD1. The germline V gene encodes CDR1 MNHNY and CDR2 SVGAGI (reference sequence). The CDR3 runs 20 residues. With 6 bases clipped from V and 7 bases from J, the junction kept 27 bases outside the gene matches. The chain's CDR3 is CASSPFIYRISGRGSNEQFF. DNA for the CDR3: TGTGCCAGCAGCCCCTTTATATATAGGATTTCGGGCAGGGGGTCTAATGAGCAGTTCTTC.

Regarding this clonotype: At one of its ends the junction is not consistent with the germline gene, which may arise from a read error. The V gene is TRBV7-2, the J gene TRBJ2-3; tentative D call: TRBD2 (6 bases). This CDR3 spans 16 amino acids. Germline CDR1 reads SGHTA; CDR2 reads FQGNSA. The CDR3 here is CDSSFVAGRDTDTQYF. The CDR3, as DNA: TGTGACAGCAGCTTCGTTGCGGGGCGGGACACAGATACGCAGTATTTT. The full variable domain, with the rest looked up from reference TRBV7-2 and TRBJ2-3, is GAGVSQSPSNKVTEKGKDVELRCDPISGHTALYWYRQSLGQGLEFLIYFQGNSAPDKSGLPSDRFSAERTGGSVSTLTIQRTQQEDSAVYLCDSSFVAGRDTDTQYFGPGTRLTVL.

The sample holds a few counts of this clonotype. The V gene is TRBV7-3, the J gene TRBJ2-3; D is ambiguous. This CDR3 spans 15 amino acids. V lost 1 base, J lost 2 bases, and 10 bases lay in between. Germline V lookup: CDR1 SGHTA, CDR2 FQGTGA. For the CDR3, the DNA is TGTGCCAGCAGCTTAATTCCGGCTTTCACAGATACGCAGTATTTT. Encoded protein: CASSLIPAFTDTQYF.

This clonotype was counted a few times. The chain employs TRBV27 and TRBJ2-5, with D perhaps matching TRBD2 (5 bases). The V gene's germline CDR1 is MNHEY and CDR2 SMNVEV (reference sequence). The germline V and J ends were trimmed by 0 bases and 1 base, with 9 bases remaining between them. This CDR3 region has 15 residues. The CDR3 bases are TGTGCCAGCAGTTTATCGTGGGAGATCCAAGAGACCCAGTACTTC. It yields the protein CASSLSWEIQETQYF.

This clonotype was counted only a few times. This rearrangement joins TRBV4-3 to TRBJ2-6; either TRBD1 or TRBD2 may supply D (5 bases each). This CDR3 spans 16 amino acids. Germline values: CDR1 LGHNA, CDR2 YSLEER. Trimming removed 4 bases from V and 4 bases from J, with 14 bases in between. CDR3 in amino acids: CASSPFRDPGANVLTF. CDR3 DNA sequence: TGCGCCAGCAGCCCTTTCCGGGACCCCGGGGCCAACGTCCTGACTTTC.

Only a few counts were recorded for this clonotype. The chain recombines TRBV6-2 or TRBV6-3 with TRBJ1-1; D not resolved. From germline, CDR1 is MNHEY and CDR2 SVGEGT. The V end was cut by 7 bases, the J end by 9 bases, with 18 bases between. The CDR3 sequence is 13 residues long. The CDR3 spells CASIQAGRQQAFF. The CDR3 DNA sequence: TGTGCCAGCATCCAGGCAGGAAGGCAACAAGCTTTCTTT.

This clonotype was counted between two and nine times. The chain recombines TRBV4-1 with TRBJ2-5, with a possible D match to TRBD1 (5 bases). CDR1 MGHRA and CDR2 YSYEKL come from the germline V gene. Trimming left V 0 bases short and J 2 bases short, with 16 bases between. This CDR3 has 17 amino acids. CDR3 loop: CASSQDGTGQIQETQYF. CDR3 DNA sequence: TGCGCCAGCAGCCAAGACGGTACAGGCCAGATTCAAGAGACCCAGTACTTC.

This chain uses TRBV7-2 with TRBJ2-7; 8 bases align to TRBD1. Trimming at V came to 4 bases and at J to 3 bases, leaving 5 bases not matched to a gene. Germline V CDR1 and CDR2: SGHTA, FQGNSA. CDR3 length: 14 residues. The CDR3 loop reads CASSSQGAVYEQYF. Written as DNA, the CDR3 is TGTGCCAGCAGCTCGCAGGGGGCGGTCTACGAGCAGTACTTC.

In this sample, this clonotype turned up a few times. The chain uses TRBV20-1 and TRBJ2-4; D uncertain. This CDR3 contains 14 residues. The germline gives CDR1 DFQATT, CDR2 SNEGSKA (reference sequence). V lost 2 bases and J lost 4, with 12 bases in between. CDR3: CSARSMEVKNIQYF. CDR3 nucleotide sequence: TGCAGTGCTAGATCCATGGAAGTAAAAAACATTCAGTACTTC.

This clonotype has a count of ten or more. V usage is TRBV4-3 and J usage is TRBJ2-7; D is undetermined. The CDR3 runs to 16 residues. Trimming stripped 1 base from V and 1 base from J, with 14 bases between. In germline, CDR1 is LGHNA, CDR2 YSLEER. CDR3 nucleotides: TGCGCCAGCAGCCAAGGGGTAGGCAAGACATCCTACGAGCAGTACTTC. It yields the protein CASSQGVGKTSYEQYF.

This clonotype was seen a few times. The V gene is TRBV29-1, the J gene TRBJ1-1, with TRBD1 matching 9 bases. Germline CDR1 is SQVTM and CDR2 is ANQGSEA. The length of the CDR3 is 14 residues. The J segment lost 5 bases and the V segment lost 6 bases, leaving 10 bases of the junction unmatched. The CDR3 coding sequence is TGCAGCGTAGACAGGGGGGAGTCTAATACTGAAGCTTTCTTT. It encodes CSVDRGESNTEAFF.

The table lists this clonotype with a few counts. V usage is TRBV27 and J usage is TRBJ2-3; tentative D call: TRBD1 (6 bases). With 5 bases removed from V and 4 bases from J, the gap between germline ends came to 16 bases. CDR1 is MNHEY, CDR2 SMNVEV, per germline (reference sequence). The CDR3 covers 15 residues. The CDR3 here is CASSGGQGRADTQYF. The CDR3 nucleotides read TGTGCCAGCAGTGGGGGTCAGGGGCGGGCAGATACGCAGTATTTT.

This clonotype was picked up many times. This chain joins TRBV6-5 and TRBJ1-1; D unresolved. The CDR3 has 15 residues. Germline V gene sequence: CDR1 MNHEY, CDR2 SVGAGI. Trimming removed 8 bases from V and 0 bases from J, with 16 bases in between. As DNA, the CDR3 is TGTGCCAGCGAATCGGGTCCGCCGTTGAACACTGAAGCTTTCTTT. Translated, it gives CASESGPPLNTEAFF.

This clonotype was recorded at least ten times. The J gene is TRBJ1-1, the V gene TRBV7-3; maybe TRBD1 (6 bases). The V and J ends lost 5 bases and 8 bases respectively, with 12 bases between them. Germline V gene lookup returns CDR1 SGHTA and CDR2 FQGTGA. The CDR3 covers 12 residues. DNA of the CDR3: TGTGCCAGCAGCGAACGGGGGCGGGAAGCTTTCTTT. Its protein product is CASSERGREAFF.

The J gene is TRBJ2-1, the V gene TRBV4-3; 11 nucleotides line up with TRBD1. The V and J ends lost 1 base and 0 bases, in that order; junction bases with no gene match: 11. Germline-derived CDR1 and CDR2 are LGHNA and YSLEER. This CDR3 has 20 amino acids. The CDR3 DNA reads TGCGCCAGCAGCCAAGTCCCGGGGGGCGGGACAGGGGGCTCCTACAATGAGCAGTTCTTC. This encodes CASSQVPGGGTGGSYNEQFF.

This clonotype was detected only a few times. V gene TRBV7-3 combines with J gene TRBJ2-1; possible D gene TRBD1, 6 bases. Per the germline V gene, CDR1 is SGHTA and CDR2 is FQGTGA. V dropped 2 bases and J dropped 7 bases, with 15 bases sitting between them. The CDR3 covers 15 residues. The CDR3 spells CASSLVAGARNEQFF. In DNA form, the CDR3 reads TGTGCCAGCAGCTTAGTCGCAGGGGCGAGGAATGAGCAGTTCTTC.

This clonotype has more than one count but fewer than ten. In DNA, the CDR3 is TGTGCCAGCAGTTACTCGGGGACTATCCTGTTCTTC. Protein sequence: CASSYSGTILFF. The rearrangement uses TRBV6-2 or TRBV6-3 and TRBJ2-1; TRBD2 agrees at 7 bases. The CDR3 is 12 residues long. From germline, CDR1 is MNHEY and CDR2 SVGEGT. J lost 15 bases, V lost 0 bases, and 5 bases had no gene match.

This chain uses TRBV20-1 with TRBJ1-1; D may be TRBD1 (5 bases). Per germline, CDR1 DFQATT and CDR2 SNEGSKA (reference sequence). V dropped 1 base and J dropped 5 bases, with 11 bases sitting between them. The CDR3 runs to 13 residues. DNA of the CDR3: TGCAGTGCTAGAGCAATAGGGGTGACTGAAGCTTTCTTT. Translated: CSARAIGVTEAFF.